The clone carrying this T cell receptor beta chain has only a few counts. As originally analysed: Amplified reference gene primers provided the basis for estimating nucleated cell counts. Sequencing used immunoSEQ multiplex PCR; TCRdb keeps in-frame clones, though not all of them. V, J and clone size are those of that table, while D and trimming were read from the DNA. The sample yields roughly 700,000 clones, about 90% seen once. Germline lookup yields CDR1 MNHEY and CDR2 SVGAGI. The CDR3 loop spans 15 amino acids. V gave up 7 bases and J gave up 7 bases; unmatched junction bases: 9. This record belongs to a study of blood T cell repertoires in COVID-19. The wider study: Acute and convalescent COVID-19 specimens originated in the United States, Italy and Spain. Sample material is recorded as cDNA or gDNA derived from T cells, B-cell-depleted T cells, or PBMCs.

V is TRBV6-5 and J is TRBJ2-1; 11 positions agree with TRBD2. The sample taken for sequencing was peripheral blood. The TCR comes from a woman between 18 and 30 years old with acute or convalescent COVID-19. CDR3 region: CASTATSGGVNEQFF. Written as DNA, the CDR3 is TGTGCCAGCACGGCCACTAGCGGGGGAGTAAATGAGCAGTTCTTC.